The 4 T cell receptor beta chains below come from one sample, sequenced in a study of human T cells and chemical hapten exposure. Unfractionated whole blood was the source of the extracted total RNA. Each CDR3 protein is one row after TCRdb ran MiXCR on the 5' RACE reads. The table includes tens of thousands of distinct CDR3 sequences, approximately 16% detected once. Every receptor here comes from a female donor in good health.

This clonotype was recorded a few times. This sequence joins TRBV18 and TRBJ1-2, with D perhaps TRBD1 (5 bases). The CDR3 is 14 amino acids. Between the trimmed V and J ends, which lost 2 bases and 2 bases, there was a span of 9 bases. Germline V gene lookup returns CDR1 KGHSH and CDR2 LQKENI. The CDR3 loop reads CASSPSDRNYGYTF. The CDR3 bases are TGTGCCAGCTCACCATCTGACAGAAACTATGGCTACACCTTC. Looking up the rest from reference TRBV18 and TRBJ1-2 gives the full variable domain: NAGVMQNPRHLVRRRGQEARLRCSPMKGHSHVYWYRQLPEEGLKFMVYLQKENIIDESGMPKERFSAEFPKEGPSILRIQQVVRGDSAAYFCASSPSDRNYGYTFGSGTRLTVV.

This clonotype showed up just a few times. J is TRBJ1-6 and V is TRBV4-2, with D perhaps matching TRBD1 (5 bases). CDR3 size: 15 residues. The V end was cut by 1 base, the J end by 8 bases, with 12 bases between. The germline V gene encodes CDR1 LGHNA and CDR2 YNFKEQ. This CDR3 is CASSQGSQGHSPLHF. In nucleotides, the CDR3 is TGTGCCAGCAGCCAAGGTTCGCAGGGCCATTCACCCCTCCACTTT.

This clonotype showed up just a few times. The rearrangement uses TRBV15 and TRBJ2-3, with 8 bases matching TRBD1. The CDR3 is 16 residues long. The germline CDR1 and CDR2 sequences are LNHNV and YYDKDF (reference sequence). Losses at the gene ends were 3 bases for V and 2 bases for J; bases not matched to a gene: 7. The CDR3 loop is CATSRLGTGSTDTQYF. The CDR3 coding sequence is TGTGCCACCAGCAGGCTAGGGACAGGATCCACAGATACGCAGTATTTT.

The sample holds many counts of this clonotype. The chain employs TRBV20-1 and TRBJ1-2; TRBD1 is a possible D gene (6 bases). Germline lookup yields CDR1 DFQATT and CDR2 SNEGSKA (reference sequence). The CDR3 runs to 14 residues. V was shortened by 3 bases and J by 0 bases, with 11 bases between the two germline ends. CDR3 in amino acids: CSARRTASNYGYTF. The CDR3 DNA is TGCAGTGCTAGGCGGACAGCCTCTAACTATGGCTACACCTTC.